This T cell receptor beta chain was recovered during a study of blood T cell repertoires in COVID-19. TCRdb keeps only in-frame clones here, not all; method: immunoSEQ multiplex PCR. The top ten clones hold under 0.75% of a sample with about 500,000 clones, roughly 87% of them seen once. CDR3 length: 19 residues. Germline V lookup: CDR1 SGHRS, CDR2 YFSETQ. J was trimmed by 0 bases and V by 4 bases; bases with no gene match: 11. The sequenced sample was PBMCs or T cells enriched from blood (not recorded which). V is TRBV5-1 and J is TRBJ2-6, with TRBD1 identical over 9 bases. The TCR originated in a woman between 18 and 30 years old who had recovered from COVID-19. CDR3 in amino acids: CASSPSGQGMASGANVLTF. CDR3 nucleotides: TGCGCCAGCAGCCCGAGTGGACAGGGGATGGCCTCTGGGGCCAACGTCCTGACTTTC.